Listed below are T cell receptor beta chains from one sample, sequenced in a study of shared clonotypes between healthy human individuals. Method: immunoSEQ multiplex PCR; TCRdb's copy keeps in-frame clones and lacks some. This table holds about 2 million clones, over 85% found once. The sample consisted of naive CD8+ T cells sorted from blood. The receptors were sampled from a man in his late teens or twenties in good health. CDR3s include the opening cysteine and the closing phenylalanine or tryptophan. A D gene is named only where the DNA matches it firmly. A clone size is listed for some rows: how often the clone was seen (once, few, many), or a class if it is expanded.

TRBJ2-2	TRBD2	-	TRBV4-3	TGCGCCAGCAGCCAAGGGGTAGCGGGAGGGCCGATCGGGGAGCTGTTTTTT	CASSQGVAGGPIGELFF
TRBJ2-7	-	-	TRBV27	TGTGCCAGCATCGGGGGGCTCAACGAGCAGTACTTC	CASIGGLNEQYF
TRBJ2-7	-	-	TRBV30	TGTGCCTGGAGTGTCGACGATTCCTACGAGCAGTACTTC	CAWSVDDSYEQYF
TRBJ2-7	-	-	TRBV5-5	TGTGCCAGCAGCTTGGCTAGCCTTAGCTCCTACGAGCAGTACTTC	CASSLASLSSYEQYF
TRBJ2-7	-	-	TRBV27	TGTGCCAGCAACGCCGGGACAAAGAGTTACGAGCAGTACTTC	CASNAGTKSYEQYF
TRBJ2-3	-	once	TRBV15	TGTGCCACCAGCAGCCGCCGTGACAGACGCACAGATACGCAGTATTTT	CATSSRRDRRTDTQYF
TRBJ2-3	-	-	TRBV27	TGTGCCAGCAGTGCCTTAGGGGGGGCAGATACGCAGTATTTT	CASSALGGADTQYF
TRBJ2-7	-	-	TRBV11-2	TGTGCCAGCAGCTTCTCGTCAGGGCCCACCTACGAGCAGTACTTC	CASSFSSGPTYEQYF
TRBJ2-7	-	-	TRBV7-9	TGTGCCAGCAGCCCAACAGGGTACGAGCAGTACTTC	CASSPTGYEQYF
TRBJ1-5	TRBD1	-	TRBV2	TGTGCCAGCAGTGGGACCGGACAGGGAGGGGATCAGCCCCAGCATTTT	CASSGTGQGGDQPQHF
TRBJ1-5	TRBD1	-	TRBV18	TGTGCCAGCTCACCAATACAGGGGGAACATCAGCCCCAGCATTTT	CASSPIQGEHQPQHF
TRBJ2-3	TRBD2	-	TRBV5-6	TGTGCCAGCAGCCTTGGACTAGCGGGGGTTTGGGGCACAGATACGCAGTATTTT	CASSLGLAGVWGTDTQYF
TRBJ2-6	TRBD2	-	TRBV7-2	TGTGCCAGCAGCTTAGTGTGGGGAGGGCAAGGTGGGGCCAACGTCCTGACTTTC	CASSLVWGGQGGANVLTF
TRBJ2-3	-	-	TRBV6-6	TGTGCCAGCACCCCCTCCCCAGATACGCAGTATTTT	CASTPSPDTQYF
TRBJ2-1	-	-	TRBV27	TGTGCCAGCAGTTTCGCGGTTTCAGGCGGGAATGAGCAGTTCTTC	CASSFAVSGGNEQFF
TRBJ2-7	-	-	TRBV2	TGTGCCAGCCTAGACAGGTCCTACGAGCAGTACTTC	CASLDRSYEQYF
TRBJ2-1	-	-	TRBV6-5	TGTGCCAGCAGTCTGACCCGGGCTTCATACAATGAGCAGTTCTTC	CASSLTRASYNEQFF
TRBJ2-3	-	-	TRBV2	TGTGCCAGCAGTGAAGGGAGATTAGAGAGCACAGATACGCAGTATTTT	CASSEGRLESTDTQYF
TRBJ1-5	-	-	TRBV7-8	TGTGCCAGCAGCTCAGGTCGACCTCTGGGGAACGGGGTTCAGCCCCAGCATTTT	CASSSGRPLGNGVQPQHF
TRBJ2-7	-	-	TRBV27	TGTGCCAGCAGTAATAGTCCAGGGCCCCCCTACGAGCAGTACTTC	CASSNSPGPPYEQYF
TRBJ1-1	-	-	TRBV10-3	TGTGCCATCAGTGACCCTGATTTGAGGAACACTGAAGCTTTCTTT	CAISDPDLRNTEAFF
TRBJ2-5	-	-	TRBV19	TGTGCCAGTAGTATCCCCCCGTGGGAGACCCAGTACTTC	CASSIPPWETQYF
TRBJ1-1	TRBD1	-	TRBV30	TGTGCCTGGAGTACCCAGACAGGGAGGGCTGAAGCTTTCTTT	CAWSTQTGRAEAFF
TRBJ2-1	TRBD2	-	TRBV11-2	TGTGCCAGCAGCTTCTACGGGCTAGCGGGATCCTACAATGAGCAGTTCTTC	CASSFYGLAGSYNEQFF
TRBJ2-7	TRBD1	once	TRBV13	TGTGCCAGCAGCAGCTGGACAGGGGTCCACGAGCAGTACTTC	CASSSWTGVHEQYF
TRBJ1-1	-	-	TRBV7-6	TGTGCCAGCAGCCCACAGGGGAACACTGAAGCTTTCTTT	CASSPQGNTEAFF
TRBJ2-2	-	-	TRBV4-1	TGCGCCAGCAGCCAAGATCTGGGGGAGCTGTTTTTT	CASSQDLGELFF
TRBJ1-5	-	-	TRBV10-1	TGCGCCAGCAGTGAGTCGTTAAGACGAGCGGGCAATCAGCCCCAGCATTTT	CASSESLRRAGNQPQHF
TRBJ2-7	-	-	TRBV2	TGTGCCAGCAGTGAAGGTGGATACGAGCAGTACTTC	CASSEGGYEQYF
TRBJ2-2	TRBD2	-	TRBV7-6	TGTGCCAGCAGCTCCAGGGCGGGAGGGAACGCGAACACCGGGGAGCTGTTTTTT	CASSSRAGGNANTGELFF
TRBJ2-7	TRBD1	once	TRBV7-2	TGTGCCAGCAGCTTAGCCGGACAGGGGAGAGGCGAGCGGTACTTC	CASSLAGQGRGERYF
TRBJ2-7	TRBD1	-	TRBV10-3	TGTGCCATCAGTGGCAGGGGGCAGACTACCTACGAGCAGTACTTC	CAISGRGQTTYEQYF
TRBJ1-4	TRBD1	once	TRBV13	TGTGCCAGCAGCTCCGGACAGGGTCGAGAAAAACTGTTTTTT	CASSSGQGREKLFF